This TCR beta chain stems from a study of cytomegalovirus exposure and HLA in healthy donors. This PCR relied on a set of 60 Vbeta primers and 13 Jbeta primers. Here immunoSEQ multiplex PCR was the method, and the copy in TCRdb shows in-frame clones only, minus some. The profile shows some 140,000 clones, approximately 73% of them singletons. This CDR3 comprises 17 residues. V was pared by 0 bases and J by 4 bases, with 6 bases of the junction left unmatched. Germline CDR1 MDHEN, CDR2 SYDVKM. This chain links TRBV28 with TRBJ2-1, with 10 bases aligning to TRBD2. The sequence was obtained from a woman between 40 and 55 years old in good health and CMV-seronegative. Sample: PBMCs. The CDR3 loop is CASSLWGAGGAYNEQFF. In nucleotides, the CDR3 is TGTGCCAGCAGTTTATGGGGAGCGGGGGGGGCTTACAATGAGCAGTTCTTC. Looking up the rest from reference TRBV28 and TRBJ2-1 gives the full variable domain: DVKVTQSSRYLVKRTGEKVFLECVQDMDHENMFWYRQDPGLGLRLIYFSYDVKMKEKGDIPEGYSVSREKKERFSLILESASTNQTSMYLCASSLWGAGGAYNEQFFGPGTRLTVL.